One T cell receptor (beta chain) is described in this entry. What it recognizes is unknown. At one boundary the junction diverges from the germline segment, which might be a read error. TCR beta cDNA was prepared out of approximately 500 ng total RNA by means of a constant-region primer. Three nested multiplex PCR rounds, a slightly modified ARM-PCR, produced the libraries for TCR beta. The opening two PCR rounds, ten to eleven cycles each, paired TRBV1-TRBV30 forward primers with a C-beta reverse primer. TCRdb re-analysed the multiplex PCR reads in MiXCR, keeping a single row per CDR3 protein. The sample holds around 40,000 distinct CDR3 sequences, around 72% seen once. This CDR3 is built from 16 residues. The V gene's germline CDR1 is LGHNA and CDR2 YSLEER. The data belong to a study of tumor-infiltrating lymphocytes in primary liver carcinoma. Study in general: Those enrolled were patients of both sexes, who were aged 30 to 69 years.

Co-extraction of RNA and DNA was performed on about 20-32 mg of unsorted bulk tissue. Overall study results and limits: No more than about 8-24% of top clones could be seen in all five tumor regions. Compared with tumor region pairs, tumor-adjacent and tumor-blood pairs overlapped less. Blood had a significantly lower top-250-clone fraction than tumors did (p = 0.039).

This receptor was identified in a man in his forties with primary liver carcinoma and hepatitis B virus infection. Sequencing was performed on liver tumor tissue from sampling region 2. Specified subset: tumor region T2, inferior pole. This sequence joins TRBV4-3 and TRBJ1-2, with TRBD1 as a possible D gene (5 bases). CDR3 amino acids: CASSQIGAGRNYGHTF. CDR3 coding DNA: TGCGCCAGCAGCCAGATAGGGGCAGGGAGGAACTATGGCCACACCTTC.